The 27 T cell receptor beta chains given below trace back to one sample, sequenced in a study of beta chain features in type 1 diabetes. General observations from the study: Type 1 diabetes patients showed a moderate but significant shortening of TCRB CDR3s in all four CD4+ subsets.

The antigens for these receptors are not known. Sequencing targeted expressed TCRB transcripts, as all isolated RNA had been reverse transcribed. The repertoire was sequenced with immunoSEQ multiplex PCR; TCRdb's copy has only in-frame clones and lacks some. The sample includes 630,000 or so clones, around 15% seen only once; the top ten take nearly 0.04%. The sequenced sample consisted of naive CD4+ T cells from blood. All receptors come from a man between 18 and 29 years old with type 1 diabetes.

The chain is built from TRBV28 and TRBJ2-4, with D tentatively TRBD1 (7 bases). The length of the CDR3 is 15 residues. Germline CDR1 and CDR2: MDHEN and SYDVKM. Between the trimmed V and J ends, which lost 5 bases and 3 bases, there was a span of 14 bases. This CDR3 is CASSTQGGGKNIQYF. Written as DNA, the CDR3 is TGTGCCAGCAGTACCCAGGGGGGTGGCAAAAACATTCAGTACTTC.

This clone was recorded a few times. The chain recombines TRBV2 with TRBJ2-6; TRBD2 might be the D (6 bases). The CDR3 has 17 amino acids. The germline V and J ends were trimmed by 8 bases and 0 bases, with 17 bases remaining between them. The germline V gene encodes CDR1 SNHLY and CDR2 FYNNEI. CDR3 sequence: CASGPAGSSSGANVLTF. The CDR3 DNA sequence: TGTGCCAGCGGCCCGGCGGGGTCCAGCTCTGGGGCCAACGTCCTGACTTTC.

This clone was counted a few times. The chain uses TRBV4-3 and TRBJ2-3; D uncertain. The CDR3 has 17 residues. The ends were cut back, 2 bases at V and 0 bases at J, with 15 bases in the middle. CDR1 LGHNA and CDR2 YSLEER come from the germline V gene. CDR3 nucleotide sequence: TGCGCCAGCAGCCAAACGATTGGACCCGCTAGCACAGATACGCAGTATTTT. Amino acids: CASSQTIGPASTDTQYF.

Concerning this clone: The same CDR3 also results from other DNA sequences found in this sample. This chain connects TRBV20-1 to TRBJ2-5; D ambiguous. Germline V CDR1 and CDR2: DFQATT, SNEGSKA (reference sequence). This CDR3 spans 10 amino acids. The germline V and J ends were trimmed by 6 bases and 5 bases, with 7 bases remaining between them. The CDR3 DNA follows: TGCAGTGCGACCCGGGAGACCCAGTACTTC. It codes for CSATRETQYF.

In this sample, this clone turned up a few times. The rearrangement joins TRBV29-1 to TRBJ2-7; 9 nucleotides line up with TRBD2. Germline assignment: CDR1 SQVTM and CDR2 ANQGSEA. V dropped 4 bases and J dropped 7; count of bases not matched to a gene: 11. The CDR3 length is 14 residues. CDR3 nucleotide sequence: TGCAGCGTTGGGCTAGCGGGGCTACTTGATGAGCAGTACTTC. It codes for CSVGLAGLLDEQYF.

The gene calls are TRBV5-1 and TRBJ2-7; D gene unclear. The germline V gene encodes CDR1 SGHRS and CDR2 YFSETQ. Deletions cut 0 bases from V and 5 bases from J, with 12 bases between. The CDR3 contains 14 residues. This CDR3 is CASSLGSLRDEQYF. The CDR3 DNA sequence: TGCGCCAGCAGCTTGGGGTCTTTAAGGGACGAGCAGTACTTC.

V usage is TRBV19 and J usage is TRBJ2-7; D is undetermined. V lost 5 bases and J 6 bases, leaving 14 bases between the germline ends. The CDR3 has 13 residues. The germline CDR1 and CDR2 sequences are LNHDA and SQIVND (reference sequence). CDR3 DNA sequence: TGTGCCAGTAGTGCCGGGCGAGGCCGCGAGCAGTACTTC. As protein: CASSAGRGREQYF. Variable domain in full (rest from reference TRBV19 and TRBJ2-7): DGGITQSPKYLFRKEGQNVTLSCEQNLNHDAMYWYRQDPGQGLRLIYYSQIVNDFQKGDIAEGYSVSREKKESFPLTVTSAQKNPTAFYLCASSAGRGREQYFGPGTRLTVT.

This clone was seen a few times. This chain connects TRBV5-1 to TRBJ1-1; D is uncertain. V was trimmed by 0 bases and J by 0 bases, leaving 9 bases between them. There are 15 residues in the CDR3. Germline V gene sequence: CDR1 SGHRS, CDR2 YFSETQ. This CDR3 is CASSLDRGMNTEAFF. The CDR3 region has the DNA TGCGCCAGCAGCTTGGACAGAGGTATGAACACTGAAGCTTTCTTT. Drawing the rest from reference TRBV5-1 and TRBJ1-1, the complete variable domain is KAGVTQTPRYLIKTRGQQVTLSCSPISGHRSVSWYQQTPGQGLQFLFEYFSETQRNKGNFPGRFSGRQFSNSRSEMNVSTLELGDSALYLCASSLDRGMNTEAFFGQGTRLTVV.

This clone was found a few times. The rearrangement uses TRBV4-3 and TRBJ2-1; D tentatively fits TRBD1 or TRBD2 (5 bases each). V shed 4 bases and J shed 4 bases, with 23 bases lying between them. The CDR3 loop spans 18 amino acids. Per the germline V gene, CDR1 is LGHNA and CDR2 is YSLEER. The CDR3 spells CASSRRIPGNTGYNEQFF. As DNA, the CDR3 is TGCGCCAGCAGCCGAAGAATCCCGGGGAATACAGGATACAATGAGCAGTTCTTC.

This chain connects TRBV29-1 to TRBJ1-6; 10 nucleotides match TRBD1. CDR3 length: 13 amino acids. V gave up 7 bases and J gave up 7 bases; unmatched junction bases: 4. Germline CDR1 and CDR2: SQVTM and ANQGSEA. The CDR3 is CSARQGANSPLHF. The CDR3 DNA sequence: TGCAGCGCCAGACAGGGGGCGAATTCACCCCTCCACTTT. Full variable domain (rest looked up from reference TRBV29-1 and TRBJ1-6): SAVISQKPSRDICQRGTSLTIQCQVDSQVTMMFWYRQQPGQSLTLIATANQGSEATYESGFVIDKFPISRPNLTFSTLTVSNMSPEDSSIYLCSARQGANSPLHFGNGTRLTVT.

As to this clone: The identical CDR3 is also encoded by other nucleotide sequences in the sample. This chain uses TRBV7-2 with TRBJ2-5; no reliable D call. Germline CDR1 is SGHTA and CDR2 is FQGNSA. The CDR3 is made up of 13 amino acids. V lost 5 bases and J lost 0, with 7 bases in between. The CDR3 is CASSLSYQETQYF. The CDR3, as DNA: TGTGCCAGCAGCCTTAGCTACCAAGAGACCCAGTACTTC.

The J gene is TRBJ2-3, the V gene TRBV7-3; D call uncertain. V gave up 4 bases and J gave up 4 bases, with 6 bases separating them. The germline V gene has CDR1 SGHTA and CDR2 FQGTGA. The CDR3 consists of 12 residues. CDR3 sequence: CASSSGADTQYF. DNA for the CDR3: TGTGCCAGCAGCTCAGGTGCAGATACGCAGTATTTT.

This clone appeared a few times. This chain links TRBV30 with TRBJ1-2, with a weak D call TRBD1 (6 bases). V lost 4 bases and J 3 bases, leaving 21 bases between the germline ends. The V gene's germline CDR1 is GTSNPN and CDR2 SVGIG (reference sequence). This CDR3 spans 16 amino acids. This chain's CDR3 is CAWISLGGPSYYGYTF. The DNA of the CDR3 is TGTGCCTGGATCAGTCTCGGGGGCCCCTCTTACTATGGCTACACCTTC. Combining the CDR3 with reference TRBV30 and TRBJ1-2 gives the whole variable domain SQTIHQWPATLVQPVGSPLSLECTVEGTSNPNLYWYRQAAGRGLQLLFYSVGIGQISSEVPQNLSASRPQDRQFILSSKKLLLSDSGFYLCAWISLGGPSYYGYTFGSGTRLTVV.

This clone showed up just a few times. The V gene is TRBV6-5, the J gene TRBJ1-2; no definite D call. The CDR3 spans 13 residues. V was pared by 0 bases and J by 3 bases, with 5 bases between. CDR1 is MNHEY and CDR2 is SVGAGI in the germline V gene. CDR3 in DNA: TGTGCCAGCAGTTACTCAAGGGACTATGGCTACACCTTC. Encoded protein: CASSYSRDYGYTF.

The chain combines TRBV4-3 with TRBJ2-5, with TRBD2 identical over 11 bases. The junction had 4 bases not matched to a gene; V was cut back by 0 bases and J by 1 base. In germline, CDR1 is LGHNA, CDR2 YSLEER. The CDR3 spans 17 residues. The CDR3 DNA sequence: TGCGCCAGCAGCCAAGACCTACTAGCGGGGGCCCAAGAGACCCAGTACTTC. Its protein is CASSQDLLAGAQETQYF.

This rearrangement joins TRBV5-1 to TRBJ1-4; D call uncertain. Germline assignment: CDR1 SGHRS and CDR2 YFSETQ. V was shortened by 3 bases and J by 0 bases, with 6 bases between the two germline ends. The CDR3 has 14 amino acids. Written as DNA, the CDR3 is TGCGCCAGCAGCTCAGTCGCAACTAATGAAAAACTGTTTTTT. Translated, it gives CASSSVATNEKLFF.

A few counts support this clone. V and J are TRBV5-1 and TRBJ1-4, with 7 nucleotides matching TRBD1. CDR3 length: 15 residues. Trimming took 1 base from V and 6 from J; bases not matched to a gene: 6. Germline CDR1 is SGHRS and CDR2 is YFSETQ. The CDR3 here is CASSLTRGPDEKLFF. Here the CDR3 DNA reads TGCGCCAGCAGCTTGACTAGGGGGCCAGATGAAAAACTGTTTTTT.

This rearrangement joins TRBV2 to TRBJ1-1; D unclear. The V gene lost 3 bases and the J gene lost 1 base, with 12 bases spanning the gap. The CDR3 has 15 residues. The V gene's germline CDR1 is SNHLY and CDR2 FYNNEI. The CDR3 DNA reads as TGTGCCAGCAGTGACGGGGTAGCCGGGAACACTGAAGCTTTCTTT. This translates into CASSDGVAGNTEAFF. Full variable domain (outside the CDR3, taken from reference TRBV2 and TRBJ1-1): EPEVTQTPSHQVTQMGQEVILRCVPISNHLYFYWYRQILGQKVEFLVSFYNNEISEKSEIFDDQFSVERPDGSNFTLKIRSTKLEDSAMYFCASSDGVAGNTEAFFGQGTRLTVV.

This clone was detected only a few times. The V gene is TRBV25-1, the J gene TRBJ1-2; TRBD1 matches 10 bases. Trimming cost V 6 bases and J 8 bases; bases outside gene matches: 6. Germline values: CDR1 MGHDK, CDR2 SYGVNS. The CDR3 is 13 residues long. CDR3 protein: CASREGQGSGYTF. The DNA of the CDR3 is TGTGCCAGCAGGGAGGGACAGGGGAGCGGCTACACCTTC.

This clone was observed a handful of times. The V gene is TRBV9, the J gene TRBJ2-7; the match to TRBD1 covers 7 bases. This CDR3 is built from 15 residues. Germline values: CDR1 SGDLS, CDR2 YYNGEE. Trimming cost V 0 bases and J 2 bases; bases outside gene matches: 5. The CDR3 spells CASSVAGDSPYEQYF. CDR3 sequence (DNA): TGTGCCAGCAGCGTAGCTGGGGACAGCCCCTACGAGCAGTACTTC.

This clone has only a few counts. The J gene is TRBJ2-1, the V gene TRBV4-3; TRBD2 might be the D (5 bases). Germline V gene lookup returns CDR1 LGHNA and CDR2 YSLEER. The CDR3 is made up of 13 amino acids. The V end lost 5 bases, the J end lost 7 bases, and 12 bases lay between the germline ends. CDR3 loop: CASSTERRNEQFF. CDR3 DNA: TGCGCCAGCAGCACAGAAAGGAGGAATGAGCAGTTCTTC.

J is TRBJ1-1 and V is TRBV7-2; 9 bases fit TRBD1. The CDR3 is 15 residues long. Germline V gives CDR1 SGHTA, CDR2 FQGNSA. Trimming removed 5 bases from V and 4 bases from J; junction bases left unmatched: 8. CDR3 sequence (DNA): TGTGCCAGCAGCCGACTGGGACAGGGAGGCACTGAAGCTTTCTTT. It codes for CASSRLGQGGTEAFF.

In regard to this clone: This sample includes further DNA sequences coding for the same CDR3. The genes are TRBV28 and TRBJ2-3; unclear D gene. Per the germline V gene, CDR1 is MDHEN and CDR2 is SYDVKM. This CDR3 is 11 amino acids long. The ends were cut back, 3 bases at V and 5 bases at J, with 3 bases in the middle. This CDR3 reads CASSLRDTQYF. The DNA of the CDR3 is TGTGCCAGCAGTTTGAGAGATACGCAGTATTTT.

Only a few counts were recorded for this clone. The genes are TRBV4-2 and TRBJ1-5; 7 positions match TRBD1. Trimming cost V 3 bases and J 9 bases; bases outside gene matches: 20. Per the germline V gene, CDR1 is LGHNA and CDR2 is YNFKEQ. The CDR3 spans 18 residues. This CDR3 is CASSQGNIGTDFSRPQHF. The CDR3 bases are TGTGCCAGCAGCCAGGGTAATATCGGGACAGACTTTTCTCGGCCCCAGCATTTT.

The chain has TRBV5-4 and TRBJ2-3, with TRBD1 as a possible D gene (6 bases). CDR3 length: 13 amino acids. V gave up 1 base and J gave up 6 bases, with 9 bases separating them. From germline, CDR1 is SGHNT and CDR2 YYREEE (reference sequence). The CDR3 sequence: CASSLRTADTQYF. CDR3 sequence (DNA): TGTGCCAGCAGCTTGAGGACAGCCGATACGCAGTATTTT.

This clone was counted a few times. This sample also contains other DNA sequences that code for the same CDR3. The chain joins TRBV20-1 to TRBJ2-7; D ambiguous. Trimming shortened V by 1 base and J by 1 base, and 2 bases separated the two germline ends. The CDR3 covers 11 residues. Germline-derived CDR1 and CDR2 are DFQATT and SNEGSKA (reference sequence). The CDR3 DNA follows: TGCAGTGCTAGAGCGTCCTACGAGCAGTACTTC. Its protein product is CSARASYEQYF.

The rearrangement links TRBV5-4 to TRBJ2-3; weak D call: TRBD2 (6 bases). The CDR3 runs 16 residues. Per the germline V gene, CDR1 is SGHNT and CDR2 is YYREEE (reference sequence). V lost 0 bases, J lost 5 bases, and 16 bases lay in between. In DNA form, the CDR3 reads TGTGCCAGCAGCTTGGGAGGATCGGGGGTCGGAGATACGCAGTATTTT. Protein: CASSLGGSGVGDTQYF.